These 27 T cell receptor beta chains came from one sample sequenced in a study of cytomegalovirus exposure and HLA in healthy donors. Here immunoSEQ multiplex PCR was the method, and the copy in TCRdb shows in-frame clones only, minus some. The data contain 180,000 or so clones, roughly 88% of them seen just once; the ten biggest clones take up around 15%. Sequencing used PBMCs. Receptors originate from a young woman in good health and CMV-seropositive.

The rearrangement links TRBV11-2 to TRBJ2-7, with TRBD1 matching over 9 bases. The CDR3 is 15 residues long. V was clipped by 2 bases and J by 4 bases; unmatched bases: 6. CDR1 is SGHAT, CDR2 FQNNGV, per germline. Written as DNA, the CDR3 is TGTGCCAGCAGCTTATTTGGACAGGGGTTGTACGAGCAGTACTTC. Translating it yields CASSLFGQGLYEQYF. The variable domain in full, completed from reference TRBV11-2 and TRBJ2-7, reads EAGVAQSPRYKIIEKRQSVAFWCNPISGHATLYWYQQILGQGPKLLIQFQNNGVVDDSQLPKDRFSAERLKGVDSTLKIQPAKLEDSAVYLCASSLFGQGLYEQYFGPGTRLTVT.

The chain couples TRBV2 to TRBJ1-4, with D uncertain. This CDR3 comprises 12 residues. Looked up from germline, CDR1 is SNHLY and CDR2 is FYNNEI. V dropped 4 bases and J dropped 6 bases, with 6 bases sitting between them. CDR3 sequence: CASSVFDEKLFF. The CDR3, as DNA: TGTGCCAGCAGTGTATTCGATGAAAAACTGTTTTTT.

This sequence joins TRBV5-1 and TRBJ2-7; D is perhaps TRBD1 (6 bases). V was clipped by 3 bases and J by 2 bases, with 15 bases between them. Germline CDR1 reads SGHRS; CDR2 reads YFSETQ. The CDR3 contains 15 residues. CDR3 bases: TGCGCCAGCAGCTCTCCCGGGACAAGGACCTACGAGCAGTACTTC. It translates to CASSSPGTRTYEQYF.

CDR3 in amino acids: CASSMLWDYQNHEQFF. The CDR3 region has the DNA TGTGCCAGTAGTATGCTCTGGGACTACCAAAACCATGAGCAGTTCTTC. This chain joins TRBV19 and TRBJ2-1, with 7 bases aligning to TRBD2. The trim removed 3 bases at V and 8 bases at J, leaving 13 bases unmatched. The CDR3 consists of 16 residues. Germline V gives CDR1 LNHDA, CDR2 SQIVND (reference sequence).

The rearrangement uses TRBV28 and TRBJ2-7, with 9 bases identical to TRBD2. Trimming removed 8 bases from V and 2 bases from J; junction bases left unmatched: 7. This CDR3 spans 14 amino acids. The germline gives CDR1 MDHEN, CDR2 SYDVKM. DNA for the CDR3: TGTGCCAGCGGCCTAGCGGGAAGGCCCTACGAGCAGTACTTC. Translation gives CASGLAGRPYEQYF.

The chain has TRBV6-1 and TRBJ2-3, with 8 bases that match TRBD1. J lost 5 bases, V lost 6 bases, and 7 bases had no gene match. The CDR3 is 14 residues long. Germline CDR1 is MNHNS and CDR2 is SASEGT. The CDR3 is CASRRGTGGDTQYF. CDR3 coding DNA: TGTGCCAGCAGGAGAGGAACAGGGGGAGATACGCAGTATTTT.

Remarks on this clone: Because the CDR3's place on the DNA is in doubt, the DNA is left out and the CDR3 is given as listed by TCRdb. The rearrangement uses TRBV7-2 and TRBJ1-2; the DNA was not compared with TRBD1, the D call given in the table. The CDR3 is 15 amino acids long, termini counted. Germline assignment: CDR1 SGHTA and CDR2 FQGNSA. The CDR3 here is CASSLLPVGQGADTF.

V is TRBV4-1 and J is TRBJ2-5, with 8 bases lining up with TRBD1. CDR3 length: 14 amino acids. Germline CDR1 is MGHRA and CDR2 is YSYEKL. V lost 4 bases to trimming and J lost 5 bases; unmatched junction nucleotides: 6. The CDR3 nucleotides read TGCGCCAGCAGCCCCCGACAGGGGCTTGAGACCCAGTACTTC. Its protein is CASSPRQGLETQYF.

The chain employs TRBV5-1 and TRBJ2-2; D possibly corresponds to TRBD1 (6 bases). Trimming left V 1 base short and J 0 bases short, with 7 bases between. CDR1 and CDR2 (germline): SGHRS, YFSETQ. This CDR3 is 15 amino acids long. CDR3 sequence: CASSLSGANTGELFF. The CDR3, as DNA: TGCGCCAGCAGCTTGTCAGGGGCGAACACCGGGGAGCTGTTTTTT.

CDR3 amino acids: CASSLFSQAYSYEQYF. CDR3 DNA: TGTGCCAGCAGCTTGTTCTCCCAGGCCTATTCCTACGAGCAGTACTTC. The J gene is TRBJ2-7, the V gene TRBV5-6; D ambiguous. V lost 1 base and J 1 base, leaving 15 bases between the germline ends. The CDR3 covers 16 residues. The germline CDR1 and CDR2 sequences are SGHDT and YYEEEE.

This chain connects TRBV27 to TRBJ2-5; 7 positions agree with TRBD1. Unmatched junction bases numbered 11, after V lost 8 bases and J lost 5 bases. The CDR3 contains 14 residues. The germline V gene has CDR1 MNHEY and CDR2 SMNVEV (reference sequence). CDR3 coding DNA: TGTGCCAGCCGCCGGGACAGCATTACGGAGACCCAGTACTTC. It is translated as CASRRDSITETQYF.

The V and J genes are TRBV19 and TRBJ1-5, with D possibly TRBD1 on 5 matching bases. V lost 6 bases, J lost 3 bases, and 9 bases lay in between. The CDR3 runs to 13 residues. Germline CDR1 reads LNHDA; CDR2 reads SQIVND (reference sequence). In DNA form, the CDR3 reads TGTGCCAGTAGCAGGGATACCAATCAGCCCCAGCATTTT. This sequence encodes CASSRDTNQPQHF.

The rearrangement joins TRBV5-4 to TRBJ1-1; D is ambiguous. The germline V gene has CDR1 SGHNT and CDR2 YYREEE (reference sequence). V lost 0 bases and J 7 bases, leaving 13 bases between the germline ends. This CDR3 comprises 14 residues. The DNA for the CDR3 is TGTGCCAGCAGCTTGGAGGCGGGGTTCCGTGAAGCTTTCTTT. Translating gives CASSLEAGFREAFF.

The J gene is TRBJ2-2, the V gene TRBV15; TRBD2 might be the D (6 bases). The germline CDR1 and CDR2 sequences are LNHNV and YYDKDF (reference sequence). The CDR3 is 15 residues long. The V end was cut by 3 bases, the J end by 4 bases, with 12 bases between. CDR3 protein: CATSRYPGGTGELFF. The CDR3 coding sequence is TGTGCCACCAGCAGGTATCCCGGGGGCACCGGGGAGCTGTTTTTT.

The chain carries TRBV28 and TRBJ1-4, with D tentatively TRBD1 (5 bases). The CDR3 runs to 12 residues. Germline V CDR1 and CDR2: MDHEN, SYDVKM. The V end was cut by 2 bases, the J end by 11 bases, with 9 bases between. The CDR3 is CASSLGGMKLFF. The CDR3 DNA reads TGTGCCAGCAGTTTAGGGGGGATGAAACTGTTTTTT.

The CDR3 nucleotides read TGTGCCAGCAGGACAGGGTTGGTCAATGGCTACACCTTC. Amino acid sequence: CASRTGLVNGYTF. The J gene is TRBJ1-2, the V gene TRBV6-5, with 7 bases identical to TRBD1. CDR3 length: 13 amino acids. Trimming removed 6 bases from V and 6 bases from J; junction bases left unmatched: 7. The V gene's germline CDR1 is MNHEY and CDR2 SVGAGI.

The rearrangement joins TRBV4-2 to TRBJ2-7, with 8 positions matching TRBD2. The CDR3 is made up of 15 amino acids. The V gene end was trimmed by 1 base and the J gene end by 5 bases; junction bases not matched to a gene: 7. Germline V gene lookup returns CDR1 LGHNA and CDR2 YNFKEQ. Here the CDR3 DNA reads TGTGCCAGCAGCCAAGTTGGCGGGAGGTGGGACGAGCAGTACTTC. This codes for CASSQVGGRWDEQYF.

The chain couples TRBV5-1 to TRBJ1-1, with 7 bases identical to TRBD1. Trimming cost V 2 bases and J 2 bases; bases outside gene matches: 3. Per the germline V gene, CDR1 is SGHRS and CDR2 is YFSETQ. The CDR3 totals 14 residues. The CDR3 is CASSFVGGNTEAFF. The CDR3 region has the DNA TGCGCCAGCAGCTTTGTAGGGGGCAACACTGAAGCTTTCTTT.

V gene TRBV5-4 combines with J gene TRBJ2-1, with TRBD2 matching over 16 bases. This CDR3 contains 17 residues. From germline, CDR1 is SGHNT and CDR2 YYREEE (reference sequence). The V gene end was trimmed by 4 bases and the J gene end by 6 bases; junction bases not matched to a gene: 7. As DNA, the CDR3 is TGTGCCAGCAGCCCCCCCGGGACTAGCGGGAGGGGCAATGAGCAGTTCTTC. It is translated as CASSPPGTSGRGNEQFF.

This chain uses TRBV28 with TRBJ1-2; 7 nucleotides match TRBD1. Germline values: CDR1 MDHEN, CDR2 SYDVKM. After removal of 7 bases from V and 4 bases from J, the junction contained 9 bases not matched to a gene. This CDR3 region has 14 residues. As DNA, the CDR3 is TGTGCCAGCAAAGGCGGACAGGAAAGCTATGGCTACACCTTC. Protein product: CASKGGQESYGYTF.

The J gene is TRBJ2-2, the V gene TRBV5-1; the D gene is possibly TRBD2 (5 bases). In germline, CDR1 is SGHRS, CDR2 YFSETQ. The CDR3 is made up of 14 amino acids. The V end lost 4 bases, the J end lost 2 bases, and 9 bases lay between the germline ends. CDR3 sequence (DNA): TGCGCCAGCAGCGGGAGCTTTAACACCGGGGAGCTGTTTTTT. Translated: CASSGSFNTGELFF.

The V gene is TRBV28, the J gene TRBJ1-5; D perhaps matches TRBD1 (6 bases). Germline assignment: CDR1 MDHEN and CDR2 SYDVKM. The CDR3 runs 14 residues. The V end lost 7 bases, the J end lost 4 bases, and 14 bases lay between the germline ends. CDR3 nucleotides: TGTGCCAGCAAAGGACCAGGGGAAAATCAGCCCCAGCATTTT. This translates into CASKGPGENQPQHF.

This chain links TRBV4-1 with TRBJ2-3; D call uncertain. Germline V gene data show CDR1 as MGHRA and CDR2 as YSYEKL. CDR3 length: 16 residues. Trimming cost V 1 base and J 4 bases, with 15 bases left between them. The CDR3 DNA is TGCGCCAGCAGCCAAGGAAGTCGGGTATACCCAGATACGCAGTATTTT. Amino acid sequence: CASSQGSRVYPDTQYF.

The chain carries TRBV4-1 and TRBJ2-5; D unresolved. Germline V gene sequence: CDR1 MGHRA, CDR2 YSYEKL. V was cut by 3 bases and J by 2 bases, with 10 bases left in between. The CDR3 is 14 residues long. The chain's CDR3 is CASSQYEFQETQYF. CDR3 DNA: TGCGCCAGCAGCCAGTATGAGTTTCAAGAGACCCAGTACTTC.

The gene calls are TRBV7-9 and TRBJ2-2; D may be TRBD2 (6 bases). Germline V CDR1 and CDR2: SEHNR, FQNEAQ (reference sequence). V was trimmed by 3 bases and J by 1 base, leaving 6 bases between them. The CDR3 is made up of 14 amino acids. Here the CDR3 DNA reads TGTGCCAGCAGCTTGCGGGAGAACACCGGGGAGCTGTTTTTT. It yields the protein CASSLRENTGELFF.

Note on this clone: Other DNA sequences of this sample code for an identical CDR3. V and J are TRBV20-1 and TRBJ2-7, with D possibly matching TRBD1 (6 bases). Trimming removed 3 bases at V and 4 bases at J, with 7 bases between. The CDR3 is 11 amino acids. The germline gives CDR1 DFQATT, CDR2 SNEGSKA (reference sequence). CDR3 amino acids: CSARDSYEQYF. The CDR3 bases are TGCAGTGCTAGGGACAGTTACGAGCAGTACTTC.

This rearrangement joins TRBV5-6 to TRBJ1-5; 9 nucleotides match TRBD1. Germline CDR1 is SGHDT and CDR2 is YYEEEE. The CDR3 sequence is 13 residues long. Losses at the gene ends were 0 bases for V and 9 bases for J; bases not matched to a gene: 1. As DNA, the CDR3 is TGTGCCAGCAGCTTGGGGGGACAGGGGCCCCAGCATTTT. Protein product: CASSLGGQGPQHF.